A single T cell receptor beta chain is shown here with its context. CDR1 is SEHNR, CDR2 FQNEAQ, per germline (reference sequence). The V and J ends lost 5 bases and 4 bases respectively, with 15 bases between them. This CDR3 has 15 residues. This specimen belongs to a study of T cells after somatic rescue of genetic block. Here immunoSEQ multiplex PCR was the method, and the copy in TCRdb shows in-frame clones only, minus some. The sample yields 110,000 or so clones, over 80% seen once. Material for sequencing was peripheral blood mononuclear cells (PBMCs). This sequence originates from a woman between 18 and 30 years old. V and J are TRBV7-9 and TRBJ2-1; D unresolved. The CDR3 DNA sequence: TGTGCCAGCAGCCCGAGCGAAACAGCGTACAATGAGCAGTTCTTC. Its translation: CASSPSETAYNEQFF.